This T cell receptor (beta chain) was obtained from a study of shared clonotypes between healthy human individuals. A note on this clone: Its antigen is currently unknown.

Study-level points and caveats: Read depth was anticipated to influence clonotype sharing among donors.

It was CD45RO-negative cells, positively selected for CCR7, that made up naive CD8 cells, with terminally differentiated effector memory CD45RA+ cells excluded. The study ran the assay at deep level. TCRdb's copy holds only in-frame clones and misses some; the assay was immunoSEQ multiplex PCR. The sample holds millions of clones; over 85% are singletons and the top ten take around 1.1%. The germline V gene encodes CDR1 MNHEY and CDR2 SMNVEV (reference sequence). Trimming removed 5 bases from V and 3 bases from J; junction bases left unmatched: 4. CDR3 length equals 14 residues. Sequencing was performed on naive CD8+ T cells sorted from blood. The receptor was derived from a man between 18 and 29 years old in good health. The J gene is TRBJ2-1, the V gene TRBV27, with 7 nucleotides matching TRBD2. The CDR3 sequence is CASSPGLNYNEQFF. The CDR3 region has the DNA TGTGCCAGCAGTCCGGGACTAAACTACAATGAGCAGTTCTTC.